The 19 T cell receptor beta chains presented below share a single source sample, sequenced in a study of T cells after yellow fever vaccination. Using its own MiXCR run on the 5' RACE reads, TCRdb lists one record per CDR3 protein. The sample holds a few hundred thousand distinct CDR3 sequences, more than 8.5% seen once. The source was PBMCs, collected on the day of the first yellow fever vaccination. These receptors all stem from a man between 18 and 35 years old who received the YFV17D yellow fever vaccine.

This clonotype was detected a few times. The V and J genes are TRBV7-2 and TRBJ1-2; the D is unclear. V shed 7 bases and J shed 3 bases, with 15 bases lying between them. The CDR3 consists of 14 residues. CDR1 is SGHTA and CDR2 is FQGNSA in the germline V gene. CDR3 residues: CASTTLTVHYGYTF. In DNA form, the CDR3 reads TGTGCCAGCACTACCTTAACGGTCCACTATGGCTACACCTTC. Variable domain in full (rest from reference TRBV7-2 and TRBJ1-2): GAGVSQSPSNKVTEKGKDVELRCDPISGHTALYWYRQSLGQGLEFLIYFQGNSAPDKSGLPSDRFSAERTGGSVSTLTIQRTQQEDSAVYLCASTTLTVHYGYTFGSGTRLTVV.

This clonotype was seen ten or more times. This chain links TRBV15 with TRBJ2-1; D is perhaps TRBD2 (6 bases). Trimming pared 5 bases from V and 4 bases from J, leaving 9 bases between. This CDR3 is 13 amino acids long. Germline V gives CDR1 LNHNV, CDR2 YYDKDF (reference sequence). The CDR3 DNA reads TGTGCCACCAGCTTTCGGGGGTACAATGAGCAGTTCTTC. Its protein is CATSFRGYNEQFF.

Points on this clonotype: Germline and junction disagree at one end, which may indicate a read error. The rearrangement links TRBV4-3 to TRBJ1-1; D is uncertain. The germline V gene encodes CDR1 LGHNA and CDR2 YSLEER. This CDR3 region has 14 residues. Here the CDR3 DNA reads TGCGCCAGCAGCCAAGAGCGAATGAACACTAAAGCTTTCTTT. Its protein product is CASSQERMNTKAFF.

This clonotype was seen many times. The CDR3 is CAWTGFGLPVYGYTF. DNA for the CDR3: TGTGCCTGGACAGGGTTCGGGCTCCCGGTCTACGGCTACACCTTC. The chain is built from TRBV30 and TRBJ1-2; perhaps TRBD1 as D (5 bases). There are 15 residues in the CDR3. V lost 4 bases and J 8 bases, leaving 23 bases between the germline ends. Germline V gene sequence: CDR1 GTSNPN, CDR2 SVGIG (reference sequence).

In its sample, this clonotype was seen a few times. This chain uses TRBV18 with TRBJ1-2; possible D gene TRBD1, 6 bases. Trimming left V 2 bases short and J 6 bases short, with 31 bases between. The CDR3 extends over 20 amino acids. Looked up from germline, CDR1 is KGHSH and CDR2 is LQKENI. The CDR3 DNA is TGTGCCAGCTCACCAAAAATGTGGGGGCTCGGAGCCCCCAGTCGGGATGGCTACACCTTC. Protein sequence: CASSPKMWGLGAPSRDGYTF.

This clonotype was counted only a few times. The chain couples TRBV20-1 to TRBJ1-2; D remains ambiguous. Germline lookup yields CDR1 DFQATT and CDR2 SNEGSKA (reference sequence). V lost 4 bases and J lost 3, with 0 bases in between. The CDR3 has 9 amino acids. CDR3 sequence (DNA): TGCAGTGCTAACTATGGCTACACCTTC. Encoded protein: CSANYGYTF.

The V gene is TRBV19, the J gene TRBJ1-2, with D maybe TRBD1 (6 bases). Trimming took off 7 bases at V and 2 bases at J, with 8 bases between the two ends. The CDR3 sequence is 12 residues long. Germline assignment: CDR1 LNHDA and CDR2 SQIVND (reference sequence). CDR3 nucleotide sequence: TGTGCCAGTAAGGGGGACAACTATGGCTACACCTTC. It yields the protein CASKGDNYGYTF.

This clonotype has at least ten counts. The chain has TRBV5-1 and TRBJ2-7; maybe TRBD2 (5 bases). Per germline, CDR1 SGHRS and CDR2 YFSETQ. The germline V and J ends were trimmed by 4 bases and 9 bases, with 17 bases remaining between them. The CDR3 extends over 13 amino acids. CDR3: CASSPLDFGAQYF. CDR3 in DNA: TGCGCCAGCAGCCCTTTGGACTTTGGTGCGCAGTACTTC.

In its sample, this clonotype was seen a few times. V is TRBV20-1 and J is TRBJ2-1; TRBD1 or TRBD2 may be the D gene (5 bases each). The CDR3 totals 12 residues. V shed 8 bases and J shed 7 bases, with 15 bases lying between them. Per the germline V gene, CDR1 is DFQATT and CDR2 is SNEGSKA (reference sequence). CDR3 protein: CSSPGDRNEQFF. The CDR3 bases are TGCAGTTCTCCCGGGGACCGGAATGAGCAGTTCTTC.

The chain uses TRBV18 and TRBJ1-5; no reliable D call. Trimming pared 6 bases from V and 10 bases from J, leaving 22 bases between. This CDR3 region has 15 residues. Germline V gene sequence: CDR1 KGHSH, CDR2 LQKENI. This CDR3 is CASSLNSGPQEPQHF. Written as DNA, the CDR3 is TGTGCCAGCTCCCTGAACAGTGGCCCGCAAGAACCCCAGCATTTT.

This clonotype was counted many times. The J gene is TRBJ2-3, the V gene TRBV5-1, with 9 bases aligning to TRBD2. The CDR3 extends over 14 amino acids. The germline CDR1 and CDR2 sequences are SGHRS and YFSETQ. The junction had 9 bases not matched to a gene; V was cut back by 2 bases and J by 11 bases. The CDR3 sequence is CASSFAGGPVKQYF. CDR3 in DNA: TGCGCCAGCAGCTTTGCGGGGGGGCCAGTTAAGCAGTATTTT.

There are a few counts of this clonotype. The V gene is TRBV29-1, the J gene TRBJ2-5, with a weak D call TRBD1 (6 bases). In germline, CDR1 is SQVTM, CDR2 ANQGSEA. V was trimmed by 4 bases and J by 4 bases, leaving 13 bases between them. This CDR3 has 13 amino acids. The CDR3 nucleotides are TGCAGCGTTGTTCAGGGGCTCGGAGAGACCCAGTACTTC. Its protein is CSVVQGLGETQYF.

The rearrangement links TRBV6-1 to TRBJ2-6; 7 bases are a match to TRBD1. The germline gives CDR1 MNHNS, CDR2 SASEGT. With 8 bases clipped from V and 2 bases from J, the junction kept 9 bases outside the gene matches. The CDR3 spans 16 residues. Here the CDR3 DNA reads TGTGCCAGCGGGAACAGGGGCAGGACTGGGGCCAACGTCCTGACTTTC. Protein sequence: CASGNRGRTGANVLTF.

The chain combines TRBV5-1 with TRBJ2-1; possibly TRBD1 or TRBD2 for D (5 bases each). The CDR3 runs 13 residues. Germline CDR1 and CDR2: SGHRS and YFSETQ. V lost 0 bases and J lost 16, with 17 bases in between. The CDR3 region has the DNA TGCGCCAGCAGCTTGGGAACGGGGCCCGATCTCTTCTTC. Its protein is CASSLGTGPDLFF.

CDR3 bases: TGTGCCATCAGTCTAAGCCAGGGCTCCTACAATGAGCAGTTCTTC. It is translated as CAISLSQGSYNEQFF. V and J are TRBV10-3 and TRBJ2-1, with a weak D call TRBD1 (5 bases). Germline lookup yields CDR1 ENHRY and CDR2 SYGVKD. The CDR3 is 15 amino acids. Trimming took off 5 bases at V and 0 bases at J, with 11 bases between the two ends.

CDR3 DNA sequence: TGTGCCAGCAGCTCCGGACAGGGGGTAATCGCTGAAGCTTTCTTT. Residues: CASSSGQGVIAEAFF. This chain connects TRBV7-8 to TRBJ1-1; 10 positions agree with TRBD1. The CDR3 is made up of 15 amino acids. V gave up 4 bases and J gave up 6 bases; unmatched junction bases: 8. CDR1 and CDR2 (germline): SGHVS, FQNEAQ.

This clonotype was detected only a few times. CDR3 sequence reads: CASSESSGEQYF. The CDR3 DNA follows: TGTGCCAGCAGTGAATCCAGCGGCGAGCAGTACTTC. The chain employs TRBV2 and TRBJ2-7, with D possibly TRBD2 on 5 matching bases. The CDR3 contains 12 residues. Germline CDR1 SNHLY, CDR2 FYNNEI. Trimming stripped 2 bases from V and 6 bases from J, with 8 bases between.

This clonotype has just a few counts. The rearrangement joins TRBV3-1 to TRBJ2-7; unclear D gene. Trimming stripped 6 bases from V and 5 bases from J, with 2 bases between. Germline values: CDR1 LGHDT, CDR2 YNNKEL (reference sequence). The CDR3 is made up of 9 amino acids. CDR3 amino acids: CASRHEQYF. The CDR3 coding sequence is TGTGCCAGCAGGCACGAGCAGTACTTC.

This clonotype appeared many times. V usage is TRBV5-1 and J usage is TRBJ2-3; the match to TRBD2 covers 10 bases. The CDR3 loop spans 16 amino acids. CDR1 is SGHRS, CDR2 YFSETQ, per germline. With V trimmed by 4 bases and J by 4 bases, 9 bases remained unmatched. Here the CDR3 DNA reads TGCGCCAGCAGCCGTTGGGCTAGCGGGGGCTCAGATACGCAGTATTTT. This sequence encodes CASSRWASGGSDTQYF.